The 14 T cell receptor beta chains listed next were all sequenced from one sample in a study of blood T cell repertoires in COVID-19. This table comes from immunoSEQ multiplex PCR, and its TCRdb copy is limited to in-frame clones, with some not included. The profile shows about 170,000 clones, around 84% of them singletons. The source material was peripheral blood. Receptor source: a woman aged 70-85 years with COVID-19, enrolled during active disease.

The V gene is TRBV6-5, the J gene TRBJ1-2; TRBD1 matches 8 bases. J was trimmed by 3 bases and V by 4 bases; bases with no gene match: 7. This CDR3 contains 15 residues. Germline-derived CDR1 and CDR2 are MNHEY and SVGAGI. This CDR3 reads CASSLTGENYYGYTF. The CDR3 coding sequence is TGTGCCAGCAGTTTGACAGGGGAAAATTACTATGGCTACACCTTC.

The J gene is TRBJ2-2, the V gene TRBV6-5; D remains unclear. The germline V and J ends were trimmed by 6 bases and 0 bases, with 5 bases remaining between them. The germline CDR1 and CDR2 sequences are MNHEY and SVGAGI. CDR3 length: 13 residues. This CDR3 is CASRLTNTGELFF. The CDR3 region has the DNA TGTGCCAGCAGGCTAACGAACACCGGGGAGCTGTTTTTT.

The chain uses TRBV28 and TRBJ1-2; D ambiguous. Trimming took 4 bases from V and 13 from J, leaving 19 bases between them. The CDR3 consists of 13 residues. From germline, CDR1 is MDHEN and CDR2 SYDVKM. CDR3 DNA: TGTGCCAGCAGTTCCGCGTCCTGGGGAGGAATCACCTTC. This gives the protein CASSSASWGGITF.

The chain links TRBV30 to TRBJ1-5; D is possibly TRBD1 (6 bases). The CDR3 is 14 residues long. Trimming stripped 0 bases from V and 6 bases from J, with 12 bases between. The germline V gene encodes CDR1 GTSNPN and CDR2 SVGIG (reference sequence). The CDR3 coding sequence is TGTGCCTGGAGTGTCGGGCGGGGGGCTCAGCCCCAGCATTTT. Amino acid sequence: CAWSVGRGAQPQHF.

This chain connects TRBV5-4 to TRBJ2-2; 14 bases agree with TRBD2. The V and J ends lost 4 bases and 8 bases, in that order; junction bases with no gene match: 7. This CDR3 spans 16 amino acids. CDR1 and CDR2 (germline): SGHNT, YYREEE (reference sequence). The CDR3 reads CASSEGLAGAGGELFF. CDR3 sequence (DNA): TGTGCCAGCAGCGAGGGACTAGCGGGGGCAGGGGGGGAGCTGTTTTTT. Looking up the rest from reference TRBV5-4 and TRBJ2-2 gives the full variable domain: ETGVTQSPTHLIKTRGQQVTLRCSSQSGHNTVSWYQQALGQGPQFIFQYYREEENGRGNFPPRFSGLQFPNYSSELNVNALELDDSALYLCASSEGLAGAGGELFFGEGSRLTVL.

This clone has a handful of counts. This chain connects TRBV11-3 to TRBJ2-1; possible D gene TRBD2, 6 bases. There are 14 residues in the CDR3. Germline CDR1 and CDR2: SGHNT and YENEEA. V was cut by 1 base and J by 11 bases, with 15 bases left in between. CDR3 region: CASSLGGGNRQQFF. In DNA form, the CDR3 reads TGTGCCAGCAGCTTAGGAGGAGGGAACCGCCAGCAGTTCTTC. Full variable domain (outside the CDR3, taken from reference TRBV11-3 and TRBJ2-1): EAGVVQSPRYKIIEKKQPVAFWCNPISGHNTLYWYLQNLGQGPELLIRYENEEAVDDSQLPKDRFSAERLKGVDSTLKIQPAELGDSAVYLCASSLGGGNRQQFFGPGTRLTVL.

The rearrangement uses TRBV6-5 and TRBJ1-3; perhaps TRBD1 as D (6 bases). The V and J ends lost 6 bases and 0 bases respectively, with 12 bases between them. CDR3 length: 15 amino acids. In germline, CDR1 is MNHEY, CDR2 SVGAGI. CDR3 bases: TGTGCCAGCAGCAGGGACACCTTCTCTGGAAACACCATATATTTT. Its protein product is CASSRDTFSGNTIYF.

The J gene is TRBJ2-1, the V gene TRBV19; D is uncertain. V dropped 0 bases and J dropped 9 bases, with 12 bases sitting between them. CDR1 and CDR2 (germline): LNHDA, SQIVND (reference sequence). This CDR3 is built from 14 residues. This CDR3 reads CASSIEPGVGEQFF. CDR3 coding DNA: TGTGCCAGTAGTATAGAACCTGGTGTCGGTGAGCAGTTCTTC. Drawing the rest from reference TRBV19 and TRBJ2-1, the complete variable domain is DGGITQSPKYLFRKEGQNVTLSCEQNLNHDAMYWYRQDPGQGLRLIYYSQIVNDFQKGDIAEGYSVSREKKESFPLTVTSAQKNPTAFYLCASSIEPGVGEQFFGPGTRLTVL.

The V gene is TRBV6-5, the J gene TRBJ1-1; D gene unclear. This CDR3 is built from 11 residues. Germline-derived CDR1 and CDR2 are MNHEY and SVGAGI. Trimming shortened V by 4 bases and J by 10 bases, and 10 bases separated the two germline ends. CDR3 in DNA: TGTGCCAGCAGTTTCGGGAGTCTAGCTTTCTTT. Amino acids: CASSFGSLAFF.

This CDR3 reads CASSPPARGRTEAFF. The CDR3 DNA sequence: TGTGCCAGCAGTCCGCCCGCGCGGGGGCGAACTGAAGCTTTCTTT. This sequence joins TRBV28 and TRBJ1-1; TRBD1 might be the D (6 bases). The germline V and J ends were trimmed by 5 bases and 5 bases, with 18 bases remaining between them. The CDR3 runs 15 residues. Germline values: CDR1 MDHEN, CDR2 SYDVKM.

The V call is TRBV2, the J call TRBJ1-2; D unresolved. The CDR3 extends over 15 amino acids. In germline, CDR1 is SNHLY, CDR2 FYNNEI. Trimming stripped 7 bases from V and 3 bases from J, with 18 bases between. This CDR3 is CASIVYRLGDYGYTF. In DNA, the CDR3 is TGTGCCAGCATTGTTTACCGGCTCGGGGACTATGGCTACACCTTC.

This chain joins TRBV19 and TRBJ1-6; 8 nucleotides line up with TRBD1. Germline CDR1 LNHDA, CDR2 SQIVND (reference sequence). The ends lost 9 bases at V and 7 bases at J; junction bases unmatched: 5. The CDR3 sequence is 13 residues long. CDR3 sequence: CASSGQENSPLHF. CDR3 nucleotide sequence: TGTGCCAGCTCGGGACAGGAAAATTCACCCCTCCACTTT.

This clone appeared once. This chain connects TRBV18 to TRBJ1-1; possible D gene TRBD1, 6 bases. Per the germline V gene, CDR1 is KGHSH and CDR2 is LQKENI. V was cut by 5 bases and J by 4 bases, with 11 bases left in between. This CDR3 comprises 13 residues. The chain's CDR3 is CASSSLDSTEAFF. DNA of the CDR3: TGTGCCAGCTCATCATTGGACAGCACTGAAGCTTTCTTT.

This clone has just one count. The V and J genes are TRBV6-2 or TRBV6-3 and TRBJ1-4; D not certain. CDR1 and CDR2 from the germline V gene are MNHEY and SVGEGT. CDR3 length equals 14 residues. V shed 4 bases and J shed 10 bases, with 16 bases lying between them. The CDR3: CASSSSQTVVKLFF. The CDR3 region has the DNA TGTGCCAGCAGTTCGTCACAGACCGTGGTAAAACTGTTTTTT.